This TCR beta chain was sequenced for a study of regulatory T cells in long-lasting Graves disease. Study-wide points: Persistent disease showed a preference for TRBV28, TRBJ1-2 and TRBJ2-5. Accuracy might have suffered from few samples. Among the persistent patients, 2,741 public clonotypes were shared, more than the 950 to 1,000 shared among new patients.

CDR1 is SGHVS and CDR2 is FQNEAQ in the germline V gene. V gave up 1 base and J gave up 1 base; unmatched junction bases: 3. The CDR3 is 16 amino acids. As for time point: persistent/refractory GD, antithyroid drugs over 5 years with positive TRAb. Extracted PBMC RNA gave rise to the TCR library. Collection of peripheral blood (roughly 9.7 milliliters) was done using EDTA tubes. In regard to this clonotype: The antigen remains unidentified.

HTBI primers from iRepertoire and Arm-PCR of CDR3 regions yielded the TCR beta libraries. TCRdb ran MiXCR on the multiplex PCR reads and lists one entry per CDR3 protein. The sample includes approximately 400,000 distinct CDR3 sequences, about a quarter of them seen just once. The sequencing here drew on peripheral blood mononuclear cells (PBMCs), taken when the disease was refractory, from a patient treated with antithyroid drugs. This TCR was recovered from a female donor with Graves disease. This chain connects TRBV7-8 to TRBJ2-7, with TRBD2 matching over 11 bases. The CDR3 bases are TGTGCCAGCAGCTTAGTCCGACTAGCGGGGTCCTACGAGCAGTACTTC. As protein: CASSLVRLAGSYEQYF.